These 5 T cell receptor beta chains came from one sample sequenced in a study of OX40 agonist ivuxolimab in advanced cancers. Assay used: immunoSEQ multiplex PCR; TCRdb lists only in-frame clones, some missing. The sample contains about 15,000 clones, approximately 83% of which appear only once. This sample comprised CD4+ or CD8+ T cells sorted from blood, obtained in a trial of the OX40 agonist ivuxolimab. The origin of the receptors is an adult with an advanced solid tumor such as melanoma, head and neck, liver or kidney cancer.

V usage is TRBV27 and J usage is TRBJ2-5, with 7 nucleotides matching TRBD2. The CDR3 totals 14 residues. Germline CDR1 is MNHEY and CDR2 is SMNVEV (reference sequence). Unmatched junction bases numbered 5, after V lost 3 bases and J lost 4 bases. The CDR3 loop is CASSFMSSGETQYF. In DNA form, the CDR3 reads TGTGCCAGCAGTTTTATGTCTAGCGGAGAGACCCAGTACTTC.

The V and J genes are TRBV4-3 and TRBJ2-5, with D perhaps TRBD1 (5 bases). This CDR3 is built from 14 residues. CDR1 LGHNA and CDR2 YSLEER come from the germline V gene. Trimming left V 4 bases short and J 5 bases short, with 14 bases between. CDR3 amino acids: CASSPEGTGETQYF. The CDR3 DNA follows: TGCGCCAGCAGCCCAGAAGGCACAGGCGAGACCCAGTACTTC.

This rearrangement joins TRBV14 to TRBJ2-3; possibly TRBD1 for D (6 bases). The V and J ends lost 0 bases and 4 bases respectively, with 8 bases between them. This CDR3 is 14 amino acids long. Per germline, CDR1 SGHDN and CDR2 FVKESK. The CDR3 protein is CASSQDWGPDTQYF. Here the CDR3 DNA reads TGTGCCAGCAGCCAAGATTGGGGGCCAGATACGCAGTATTTT. The full variable domain, with the rest looked up from reference TRBV14 and TRBJ2-3, is EAGVTQFPSHSVIEKGQTVTLRCDPISGHDNLYWYRRVMGKEIKFLLHFVKESKQDESGMPNNRFLAERTGGTYSTLKVQPAELEDSGVYFCASSQDWGPDTQYFGPGTRLTVL.

In DNA, the CDR3 is TGTGCCAGCAGCTTGGCCGGGACAGACGATCAGCCCCAGCATTTT. This translates into CASSLAGTDDQPQHF. The rearrangement joins TRBV5-6 to TRBJ1-5, with 7 nucleotides matching TRBD1. Trimming at V came to 0 bases and at J to 5 bases, leaving 5 bases not matched to a gene. This CDR3 is 15 amino acids long. Germline V gives CDR1 SGHDT, CDR2 YYEEEE.

The chain employs TRBV21-1 and TRBJ2-3; TRBD1, the table's D call, was not compared with the DNA. TRBV21-1 is marked as a pseudogene. This CDR3 region has 16 residues. The CDR3 here is CASSLRTDQYTDTQYF. CDR3 DNA sequence: TGTGCCAGCAGCCTGCGGACAGACCAGTACACAGATACGCAGTATTTT.